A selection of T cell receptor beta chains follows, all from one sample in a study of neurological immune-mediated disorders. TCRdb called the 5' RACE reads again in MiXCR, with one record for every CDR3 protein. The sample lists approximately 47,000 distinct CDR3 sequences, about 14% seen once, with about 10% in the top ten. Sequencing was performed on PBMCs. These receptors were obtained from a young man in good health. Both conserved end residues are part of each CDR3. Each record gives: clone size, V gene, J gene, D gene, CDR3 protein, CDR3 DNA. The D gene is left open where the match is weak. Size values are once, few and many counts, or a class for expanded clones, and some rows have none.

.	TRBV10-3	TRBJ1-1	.	CAISESKVGDTRRGDTEAFF	TGTGCCATCAGTGAGTCGAAGGTTGGGGACACCAGACGGGGGGACACTGAAGCTTTCTTT
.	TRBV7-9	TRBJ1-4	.	CASSLPGTGEKLFF	TGTGCCAGCAGCTTACCGGGGACCGGTGAAAAACTGTTTTTT
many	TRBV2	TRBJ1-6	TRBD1	CASRPGQGRNSPLHF	TGTGCCAGCAGGCCGGGACAGGGGAGAAATTCACCCCTCCACTTT
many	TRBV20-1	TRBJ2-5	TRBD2	CSATDPRGGTQYF	TGCAGTGCTACCGACCCCCGGGGGGGTACCCAGTACTTC
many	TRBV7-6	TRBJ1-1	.	CASSQNMNTEAFF	TGTGCCAGCAGCCAGAATATGAACACTGAAGCTTTCTTT
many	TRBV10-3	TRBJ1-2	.	CAISVSQGNDYGYTF	TGTGCCATCAGTGTTTCTCAGGGGAACGACTATGGCTACACCTTC
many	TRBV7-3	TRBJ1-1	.	CASSNQGPAGEAFF	TGTGCCAGCAGCAACCAGGGACCTGCTGGGGAGGCTTTCTTT
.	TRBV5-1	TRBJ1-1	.	CASSFSTTSYEAFF	TGCGCCAGCAGCTTCTCAACAACCTCTTATGAAGCTTTCTTT
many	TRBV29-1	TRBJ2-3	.	CSVEDRGTDTQYF	TGCAGCGTTGAAGATAGGGGAACAGATACGCAGTATTTT
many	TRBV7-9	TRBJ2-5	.	CASSLGRVETQYF	TGTGCCAGCAGCTTAGGACGGGTGGAGACCCAGTACTTC
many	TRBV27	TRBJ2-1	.	CATESLYNEQFF	TGTGCCACCGAGTCCCTTTACAATGAGCAGTTCTTC
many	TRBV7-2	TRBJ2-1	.	CASSRRSSSSYNEQFF	TGTGCCAGCAGCCGTCGTAGCAGTAGCTCCTACAATGAGCAGTTCTTC
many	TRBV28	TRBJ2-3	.	CASKPRFRLITDTQYF	TGTGCCAGCAAACCCCGGTTTCGGCTGATCACAGATACGCAGTATTTT
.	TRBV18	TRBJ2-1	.	CASSPPGGLRNEQFF	TGTGCCAGCTCACCCCCGGGGGGCTTGAGAAATGAGCAGTTCTTC
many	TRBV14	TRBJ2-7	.	CASSQWPGASYEQYF	TGTGCCAGCAGCCAATGGCCAGGAGCCTCCTACGAGCAGTACTTC
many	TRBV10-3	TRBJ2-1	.	CAIGADLRYEQFF	TGTGCCATCGGGGCGGACCTAAGGTATGAGCAGTTCTTC
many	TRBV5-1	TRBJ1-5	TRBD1	CASSLDGTGHQPQHF	TGCGCCAGCAGCTTGGATGGGACAGGGCATCAGCCCCAGCATTTT
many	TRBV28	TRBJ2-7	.	CASYRGFQTAEQYF	TGTGCCTCGTATAGGGGATTCCAAACGGCCGAGCAGTACTTC
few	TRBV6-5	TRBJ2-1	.	CASSYYGGDGPSYNEQFF	TGTGCCAGCAGTTACTACGGCGGGGACGGGCCCTCCTACAATGAGCAGTTCTTC
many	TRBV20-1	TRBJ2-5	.	CSARDLWASAQYF	TGCAGTGCTAGAGATTTGTGGGCTTCGGCCCAGTACTTC
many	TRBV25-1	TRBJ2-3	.	CASSESGGLSSTRDTQYF	TGTGCCAGCAGTGAATCGGGGGGCCTTAGTTCCACGAGAGATACGCAGTATTTT
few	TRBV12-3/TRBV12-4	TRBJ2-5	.	CASSFQGPQETQYF	TGTGCCAGCAGTTTTCAGGGACCTCAAGAGACCCAGTACTTC
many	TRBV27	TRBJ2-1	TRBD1	CASSTQGDEQFF	TGTGCCAGCAGTACTCAGGGGGATGAGCAGTTCTTC
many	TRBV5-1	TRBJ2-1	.	CASSLDLAYNEQFF	TGCGCCAGCAGCTTGGACTTGGCGTACAATGAGCAGTTCTTC
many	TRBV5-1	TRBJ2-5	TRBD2	CASSMGLAGETQYF	TGCGCCAGCAGCATGGGACTAGCGGGAGAGACCCAGTACTTC
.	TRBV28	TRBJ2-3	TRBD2	CASSLLAGRTDTQYF	TGTGCCAGCAGTTTATTAGCGGGTAGGACAGATACGCAGTATTTT